One and the same sample provided the 12 T cell receptor beta chains below, sequenced in a study of control samples from healthy donors and cancer patients. Method: immunoSEQ multiplex PCR; TCRdb's copy keeps in-frame clones and lacks some. This repertoire shows about 130,000 clones, about 90% found once; its top ten account for more than 1.5%. Sequencing used blood. The receptors shown here come from a man younger than 30 in good health.

V is TRBV18 and J is TRBJ2-1; D not resolved. CDR1 and CDR2 from the germline V gene are KGHSH and LQKENI. This CDR3 is 15 amino acids long. Trimming took off 0 bases at V and 3 bases at J, with 9 bases between the two ends. CDR3 sequence (DNA): TGTGCCAGCTCACCACCCACAGCTAACTACAATGAGCAGTTCTTC. Its translation: CASSPPTANYNEQFF.

In nucleotides, the CDR3 is TGTGCCAGCAGTGGTGAGGGCACCTATCGTCAGCCAACGCATTTT. The encoded protein is CASSGEGTYRQPTHF. V is TRBV2 and J is TRBJ1-5; D is undetermined. CDR1 SNHLY and CDR2 FYNNEI come from the germline V gene. V was trimmed by 4 bases and J by 15 bases, leaving 25 bases between them. CDR3 length: 15 residues.

This chain connects TRBV28 to TRBJ1-5; D unclear. The CDR3 covers 15 residues. V was cut by 5 bases and J by 8 bases, with 19 bases left in between. CDR1 MDHEN and CDR2 SYDVKM come from the germline V gene. CDR3 loop: CASSPPVPQLEPQHF. The DNA for the CDR3 is TGTGCCAGCAGTCCCCCAGTCCCTCAACTTGAGCCCCAGCATTTT.

This chain links TRBV3-1 (or the pseudogene TRBV3-2) with TRBJ2-2; 11 bases are shared with TRBD2. V dropped 0 bases and J dropped 8; count of bases not matched to a gene: 8. The germline V gene has CDR1 LGHDT and CDR2 YNNKEL (reference sequence). The length of the CDR3 is 17 residues. The CDR3 protein is CASSQDTLAGVSGELFF. The CDR3 DNA reads as TGTGCCAGCAGCCAAGATACACTAGCGGGAGTTTCGGGGGAGCTGTTTTTT.

The V call is TRBV7-3, the J call TRBJ1-1; D call uncertain. Germline values: CDR1 SGHTA, CDR2 FQGTGA. Trimming removed 2 bases at V and 1 base at J, with 11 bases between. The CDR3 has 15 amino acids. CDR3 sequence (DNA): TGTGCCAGCAGCTTATTAGGGTCGGGGAACACTGAAGCTTTCTTT. It specifies CASSLLGSGNTEAFF.

The chain links TRBV5-8 to TRBJ1-6; no definite D call. CDR1 SGHTS and CDR2 YDEGEE come from the germline V gene. The CDR3 has 15 residues. The V end was cut by 1 base, the J end by 2 bases, with 7 bases between. CDR3 in DNA: TGTGCCAGCAGCTTGAATCAGCCCTATAATTCACCCCTCCACTTT. Translated, it gives CASSLNQPYNSPLHF.

This clone was counted once. V usage is TRBV27 and J usage is TRBJ2-7, with TRBD1 identical over 9 bases. The V segment lost 6 bases and the J segment 3 bases; nucleotides outside the gene matches: 12. CDR1 and CDR2 from the germline V gene are MNHEY and SMNVEV (reference sequence). The CDR3 covers 16 residues. CDR3 region: CASRFWGQGRLYEQYF. DNA of the CDR3: TGTGCCAGCAGATTCTGGGGACAGGGAAGACTCTACGAGCAGTACTTC.

V and J are TRBV7-9 and TRBJ2-1; 8 positions match TRBD2. Germline V lookup: CDR1 SEHNR, CDR2 FQNEAQ (reference sequence). V lost 7 bases and J lost 4; bases outside the gene matches: 9. The CDR3 is 15 residues long. In DNA form, the CDR3 reads TGTGCCAGCACCGATAGCGGGGAACTGTACAATGAGCAGTTCTTC. Amino acid sequence: CASTDSGELYNEQFF.

The rearrangement uses TRBV9 and TRBJ1-5; perhaps TRBD1 as D (6 bases). CDR1 is SGDLS, CDR2 YYNGEE, per germline. CDR3 size: 15 residues. Trimming cost V 0 bases and J 8 bases, with 15 bases left between them. CDR3 sequence: CASSVEQGLGEPQHF. The CDR3, as DNA: TGTGCCAGCAGCGTAGAGCAGGGGCTAGGGGAGCCCCAGCATTTT.

This clone has a single count. This rearrangement joins TRBV18 to TRBJ2-7; 13 bases are shared with TRBD2. V gave up 4 bases and J gave up 4 bases; unmatched junction bases: 19. The CDR3 extends over 20 amino acids. Germline V lookup: CDR1 KGHSH, CDR2 LQKENI. In DNA, the CDR3 is TGTGCCAGCTCACTTACTACCCAAACAAGGACTAGCGGGAGAAGGTACGAGCAGTACTTC. Translation: CASSLTTQTRTSGRRYEQYF. Together with reference TRBV18 and TRBJ2-7, the CDR3 gives the full variable domain: NAGVMQNPRHLVRRRGQEARLRCSPMKGHSHVYWYRQLPEEGLKFMVYLQKENIIDESGMPKERFSAEFPKEGPSILRIQQVVRGDSAAYFCASSLTTQTRTSGRRYEQYFGPGTRLTVT.

This chain joins TRBV5-1 and TRBJ2-2; 8 bases line up with TRBD1. After removal of 0 bases from V and 4 bases from J, the junction contained 2 bases not matched to a gene. Germline loops: CDR1 SGHRS, CDR2 YFSETQ. The length of the CDR3 is 15 residues. CDR3 protein: CASSLGTGSTGELFF. CDR3 sequence (DNA): TGCGCCAGCAGCTTGGGGACAGGGAGCACCGGGGAGCTGTTTTTT.

The V gene is TRBV18, the J gene TRBJ1-1, with a tentative D call TRBD1 (6 bases). Germline V gene lookup returns CDR1 KGHSH and CDR2 LQKENI. Trimming removed 0 bases at V and 4 bases at J, with 15 bases between. This CDR3 is 16 amino acids long. The chain's CDR3 is CASSPPGSGAPTEAFF. The CDR3 nucleotides read TGTGCCAGCTCACCACCGGGGTCGGGGGCGCCCACTGAAGCTTTCTTT.